Shown below are 8 T cell receptor beta chains from a single sample sequenced in a study of T cells after yellow fever vaccination. In TCRdb, the 5' RACE reads were re-called with MiXCR into one record per CDR3 protein. The sample consists of 550,000 or so distinct CDR3 sequences, approximately 21% of them appearing once. The sequenced sample was PBMCs, obtained 15 days after the yellow fever booster vaccination. The receptors were gathered from a man aged 25-40 years who received the YFV17D yellow fever vaccine.

This clonotype was detected only a few times. The gene calls are TRBV7-2 and TRBJ2-3; D uncertain. V was shortened by 8 bases and J by 5 bases, with 8 bases between the two germline ends. The CDR3 covers 11 residues. Germline CDR1 is SGHTA and CDR2 is FQGNSA. Here the CDR3 DNA reads TGTGCCAGCCATGGTGGAGATACGCAGTATTTT. Translated: CASHGGDTQYF.

This clonotype was picked up a small number of times. The chain links TRBV6-5 to TRBJ2-6; D is unresolved. Trimming removed 0 bases at V and 1 base at J, with 7 bases between. The CDR3 length is 16 residues. Germline V CDR1 and CDR2: MNHEY, SVGAGI. The CDR3 DNA follows: TGTGCCAGCAGTTACTCATCGCTTTCTGGGGCCAACGTCCTGACTTTC. It translates to CASSYSSLSGANVLTF.

This clonotype was detected once. The V call is TRBV5-1, the J call TRBJ2-5; weak D call: TRBD2 (5 bases). The germline V gene encodes CDR1 SGHRS and CDR2 YFSETQ. Trimming stripped 3 bases from V and 0 bases from J, with 6 bases between. The CDR3 is made up of 13 amino acids. CDR3 nucleotides: TGCGCCAGCAGCTCGAGGGACCAAGAGACCCAGTACTTC. It codes for CASSSRDQETQYF.

This sequence joins TRBV30 and TRBJ1-4; D possibly corresponds to TRBD1 (6 bases). Trimming pared 3 bases from V and 10 bases from J, leaving 18 bases between. Looked up from germline, CDR1 is GTSNPN and CDR2 is SVGIG (reference sequence). The CDR3 sequence is 14 residues long. The CDR3 protein is CAWSTGASHAKLFF. In DNA, the CDR3 is TGTGCCTGGAGCACGGGGGCATCACACGCAAAACTGTTTTTT. The full variable domain, completed using reference TRBV30 and TRBJ1-4, is SQTIHQWPATLVQPVGSPLSLECTVEGTSNPNLYWYRQAAGRGLQLLFYSVGIGQISSEVPQNLSASRPQDRQFILSSKKLLLSDSGFYLCAWSTGASHAKLFFGSGTQLSVL.

The chain recombines TRBV29-1 with TRBJ2-1; D not certain. Trimming stripped 5 bases from V and 2 bases from J, with 13 bases between. The CDR3 spans 14 residues. The germline V gene encodes CDR1 SQVTM and CDR2 ANQGSEA. The CDR3 DNA reads as TGCAGCGTTTTGAACTTCGCACCCTACAATGAGCAGTTCTTC. Protein: CSVLNFAPYNEQFF.

The V and J genes are TRBV15 and TRBJ2-3; D ambiguous. Trimming took off 0 bases at V and 8 bases at J, with 15 bases between the two ends. This CDR3 has 15 residues. Germline lookup yields CDR1 LNHNV and CDR2 YYDKDF (reference sequence). This CDR3 reads CATSREENFVLTQYF. The CDR3 bases are TGTGCCACCAGCAGAGAGGAGAACTTCGTGCTTACGCAGTATTTT.

The chain joins TRBV10-1 to TRBJ2-1, with 7 bases matching TRBD2. Trimming removed 3 bases from V and 0 bases from J; junction bases left unmatched: 5. The germline V gene has CDR1 WNHNN and CDR2 SYGVQD (reference sequence). The CDR3 is 16 amino acids. The CDR3 protein is CASSDSSGTSYNEQFF. The CDR3 DNA is TGCGCCAGCAGTGATAGCAGCGGGACCTCCTACAATGAGCAGTTCTTC.

This clonotype was seen a handful of times. CDR3 protein: CASSLDGTVNEQFF. DNA of the CDR3: TGCGCCAGCAGCTTGGATGGGACAGTCAATGAGCAGTTCTTC. The chain couples TRBV5-1 to TRBJ2-1; 7 bases align to TRBD1. Germline V gene data show CDR1 as SGHRS and CDR2 as YFSETQ. This CDR3 is 14 amino acids long. V shed 0 bases, J shed 6 bases, and the junction held 3 bases outside the gene matches.